The 5 T cell receptor beta chains listed next were all sequenced from one sample in a study of regulatory T cells in long-lasting Graves disease. Construction of TCR beta libraries relied on iRepertoire HTBI primers and on Arm-PCR targeting CDR3 regions. MiXCR, run by TCRdb on the multiplex PCR reads, gives a single entry per CDR3 protein. The sample lists roughly 610,000 distinct CDR3 sequences, about 16% occurring once. Time point described: newly diagnosed GD, antithyroid drugs for less than 3 months. Isolated PBMC RNA provided the starting material for the TCR library. These same data were also listed under a study on T cells in Graves' hyperthyroidism and ophthalmopathy.

The material sequenced was peripheral blood mononuclear cells (PBMCs), taken at new diagnosis, from a patient treated with antithyroid drugs. All receptors derive from a woman aged 25 to 39 with Graves disease.

This clonotype was seen once. A single base separates this from a much larger clone, so it may be a read error. This chain joins TRBV7-2 and TRBJ2-7; TRBD2 is a possible D gene (7 bases). The V end was cut by 8 bases, the J end by 5 bases, with 19 bases between. The CDR3 covers 14 residues. Germline CDR1 reads SGHTA; CDR2 reads FQGNSA. The CDR3 nucleotides are TGTGCCAGCGGCGGGGGTGTAGGGGGTCACGAGCAGTACTTC. Translated, it gives CASGGGVGGHEQYF.

This clonotype was seen only a few times. At one of its ends the junction is not consistent with the germline gene, which may arise from a read error. This sequence joins TRBV9 and TRBJ2-5; 8 nucleotides match TRBD1. The CDR3 covers 14 residues. CDR1 is SGDLS and CDR2 is YYNGEE in the germline V gene. CDR3 DNA: TGTGCCAGCAGCGACAATACAGGGGGAGAGACCCAGCACTTC. Protein sequence: CASSDNTGGETQHF. The full variable domain, completed using reference TRBV9 and TRBJ2-5, is DSGVTQTPKHLITATGQRVTLRCSPRSGDLSVYWYQQSLDQGLQFLIQYYNGEERAKGNILERFSAQQFPDLHSELNLSSLELGDSALYFCASSDNTGGETQHFGPGTRLLVL.

In this sample, this clonotype turned up many times. The gene calls are TRBV28 and TRBJ2-4, with a possible D match to TRBD2 (7 bases). The V gene's germline CDR1 is MDHEN and CDR2 SYDVKM. This CDR3 has 16 residues. Trimming took 6 bases from V and 1 from J, leaving 16 bases between them. The CDR3 sequence is CASSYEGGAAKNIQYF. CDR3 nucleotide sequence: TGTGCCAGCAGCTACGAAGGGGGGGCTGCCAAAAACATTCAGTACTTC.

The chain has TRBV28 and TRBJ1-2, with no clear D. From germline, CDR1 is MDHEN and CDR2 SYDVKM. The V gene lost 4 bases and the J gene lost 1 base, with 7 bases spanning the gap. The length of the CDR3 is 13 residues. The CDR3 here is CASSSDVNYGYTF. CDR3 coding DNA: TGTGCCAGCAGTTCGGATGTTAACTATGGCTACACCTTC.

In this sample, this clonotype turned up a few times. The CDR3 loop reads CASSLGTSLTDTQYF. The CDR3 DNA is TGTGCCAGCAGCTTGGGAACTAGCCTAACAGATACGCAGTATTTT. The chain employs TRBV5-5 and TRBJ2-3; a possible D gene is TRBD2 (6 bases). Germline lookup yields CDR1 SGHKS and CDR2 YYEKEE (reference sequence). CDR3 length equals 15 residues. V was shortened by 0 bases and J by 3 bases, with 11 bases between the two germline ends. Full variable domain (outside the CDR3, taken from reference TRBV5-5 and TRBJ2-3): DAGVTQSPTHLIKTRGQQVTLRCSPISGHKSVSWYQQVLGQGPQFIFQYYEKEERGRGNFPDRFSARQFPNYSSELNVNALLLGDSALYLCASSLGTSLTDTQYFGPGTRLTVL.